The entry below describes one T cell receptor beta chain. In the study's own analysis: Researchers report that nucleated cell counts were estimated from reference gene primer amplification. Assay: immunoSEQ multiplex PCR; the TCRdb copy retains only in-frame clones and omits some. The D gene and trimming were derived from the DNA, and the V and J assignments and clone size from that table. The sample lists around 300,000 clones; just under 85% were seen once. This sample was included in a study of blood T cell repertoires in COVID-19. For the study at large: From the United States, Italy and Spain came samples of acute and convalescent COVID-19. Sample material is recorded as cDNA or gDNA derived from T cells, B-cell-depleted T cells, or PBMCs.

In germline, CDR1 is SNHLY, CDR2 FYNNEI. CDR3 length: 15 residues. V lost 5 bases and J 5 bases, leaving 16 bases between the germline ends. Specimen: peripheral blood. The chain joins TRBV2 to TRBJ1-5; perhaps TRBD1 as D (5 bases). This receptor was taken from a woman between 45 and 65 years old with active or convalescent COVID-19. CDR3 amino acids: CASSPFGRADQPQHF. The CDR3 DNA is TGTGCCAGCAGTCCATTTGGCAGGGCCGATCAGCCCCAGCATTTT.